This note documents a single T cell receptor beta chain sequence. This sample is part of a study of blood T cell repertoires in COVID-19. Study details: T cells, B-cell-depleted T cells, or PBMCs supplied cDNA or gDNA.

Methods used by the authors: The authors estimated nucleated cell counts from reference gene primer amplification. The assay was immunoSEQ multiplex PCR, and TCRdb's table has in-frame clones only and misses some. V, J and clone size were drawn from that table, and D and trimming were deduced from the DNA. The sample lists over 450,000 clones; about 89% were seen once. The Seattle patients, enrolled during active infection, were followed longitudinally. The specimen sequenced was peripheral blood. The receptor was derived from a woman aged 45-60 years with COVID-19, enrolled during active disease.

The DNA for the CDR3 is TGTGCCAGCAGTGAGCGGTTCTACGAGCAGTACTTC. Translation gives CASSERFYEQYF. The chain recombines TRBV2 with TRBJ2-7; no definite D call. Trimming took 3 bases from V and 3 from J, leaving 6 bases between them. The CDR3 is 12 residues long. Germline V gene lookup returns CDR1 SNHLY and CDR2 FYNNEI.